A selection of T cell receptor beta chains follows, all from one sample in a study of T cell clusters in autoimmune cytopenias. TCRdb reprocessed the multiplex PCR reads, with one entry per CDR3 protein and no DNA. This table lists around 6,300 distinct CDR3 sequences. Another study also made use of these data, one on T cell repertoires in aging, cancer and after chemotherapy.

Sequencing was done on a sample of peripheral blood. These receptors all come from a human donor in good health. Each CDR3 is given with its conserved first and last residue. Size is stated for part of the rows, as once, few or many counts, or as a class when the clone is expanded.

clone size: -
V gene: TRBV5-1
J gene: TRBJ2-7
CDR3 protein: CASSPTVYGEQYF

clone size: -
V gene: TRBV6-5
J gene: TRBJ1-2
CDR3 protein: CASSLAGTGTNYGYTF

clone size: -
V gene: TRBV19
J gene: TRBJ2-2
CDR3 protein: CASSIQLGTGELFF

clone size: -
V gene: TRBV6-1
J gene: TRBJ2-2
CDR3 protein: CASRSPPGLSGGLTGELFF

clone size: -
V gene: TRBV18
J gene: TRBJ1-6
CDR3 protein: CASSLGQGNNSPLHF

clone size: -
V gene: TRBV11-2
J gene: TRBJ2-2
CDR3 protein: CASSLEAVPGELFF

clone size: -
V gene: TRBV6-4
J gene: TRBJ2-3
CDR3 protein: CASSDSLYYTQYF

clone size: -
V gene: TRBV11-1
J gene: TRBJ1-2
CDR3 protein: CASSPDNYGYTF

clone size: -
V gene: TRBV6-5
J gene: TRBJ2-7
CDR3 protein: CASSKQGYYEQYF

clone size: -
V gene: TRBV30
J gene: TRBJ1-5
CDR3 protein: CAWSSKGFQPQHF

clone size: -
V gene: TRBV5-5
J gene: TRBJ2-2
CDR3 protein: CASSLADVLGAGELFF

clone size: medium-sized
V gene: TRBV6-5
J gene: TRBJ2-1
CDR3 protein: CASSYRVNEQFF

clone size: -
V gene: TRBV5-4
J gene: TRBJ1-1
CDR3 protein: CASSLMGGRNTEAFF

clone size: -
V gene: TRBV19
J gene: TRBJ1-2
CDR3 protein: CATLDRRHYGYTF

clone size: -
V gene: TRBV18
J gene: TRBJ2-3
CDR3 protein: CASSPPTADTQYF

clone size: -
V gene: TRBV7-6
J gene: TRBJ1-6
CDR3 protein: CASSLQRSYNSPLHF

clone size: -
V gene: TRBV6-4
J gene: TRBJ2-3
CDR3 protein: CASRWLAGGPDTQYF

clone size: -
V gene: TRBV6-5
J gene: TRBJ2-7
CDR3 protein: CASSYYTGGNSYEQYF

clone size: -
V gene: TRBV5-4
J gene: TRBJ1-1
CDR3 protein: CASSLDRLNTEAFF

clone size: -
V gene: TRBV19
J gene: TRBJ2-4
CDR3 protein: CASSNTGVYIQYF

clone size: -
V gene: TRBV6-6
J gene: TRBJ2-2
CDR3 protein: CASRREAGGAFGELFF

clone size: -
V gene: TRBV5-1
J gene: TRBJ2-2
CDR3 protein: CASSSTTDTGELFF

clone size: -
V gene: TRBV5-5
J gene: TRBJ1-2
CDR3 protein: CASSPAQGFYGYTF

clone size: -
V gene: TRBV19
J gene: TRBJ1-5
CDR3 protein: CASSSRQGQIYSNQPQHF

clone size: -
V gene: TRBV5-1
J gene: TRBJ2-5
CDR3 protein: CASSLGGQRETQYF

clone size: -
V gene: TRBV19
J gene: TRBJ2-7
CDR3 protein: CASSIDPFFEQYF

clone size: -
V gene: TRBV19
J gene: TRBJ1-1
CDR3 protein: CASRWTGNTEAFF

clone size: -
V gene: TRBV6-5
J gene: TRBJ2-1
CDR3 protein: CASSYSWAHNEQFF

clone size: -
V gene: TRBV30
J gene: TRBJ1-4
CDR3 protein: CAWSGGQPSTNEKLFF

clone size: -
V gene: TRBV5-6
J gene: TRBJ2-7
CDR3 protein: CASSFTSGRAQHEQYF

clone size: -
V gene: TRBV19
J gene: TRBJ1-2
CDR3 protein: CASSPMAGEANYGYTF

clone size: -
V gene: TRBV19
J gene: TRBJ2-1
CDR3 protein: CASSAPGLANEQFF

clone size: -
V gene: TRBV5-4
J gene: TRBJ2-2
CDR3 protein: CASSWGTGGNTGELFF

clone size: -
V gene: TRBV20-1
J gene: TRBJ2-3
CDR3 protein: CSARRSGGGDEDTQYF

clone size: -
V gene: TRBV5-4
J gene: TRBJ2-3
CDR3 protein: CASSQGVGSTDTQYF

clone size: -
V gene: TRBV29-1
J gene: TRBJ2-3
CDR3 protein: CSVEGGGTSTDTQYF

clone size: -
V gene: TRBV5-4
J gene: TRBJ1-4
CDR3 protein: CASSLGWDRGGEKLFF

clone size: -
V gene: TRBV12-3/TRBV12-4
J gene: TRBJ2-1
CDR3 protein: CASSLGTIGYNEQFF

clone size: -
V gene: TRBV12-3/TRBV12-4
J gene: TRBJ2-1
CDR3 protein: CASSLLAGGHNEQFF

clone size: -
V gene: TRBV11-2
J gene: TRBJ2-3
CDR3 protein: CASSLTVASNTDTQYF

clone size: -
V gene: TRBV18
J gene: TRBJ2-1
CDR3 protein: CASSRAVWDNEQFF

clone size: -
V gene: TRBV11-1
J gene: TRBJ2-1
CDR3 protein: CASSLARRGGNDEQFF

clone size: -
V gene: TRBV6-6
J gene: TRBJ1-5
CDR3 protein: CASSEFGAVGQPQHF